This section outlines one T cell receptor beta chain sequence together with its context. This sample stems from a study of blood T cell repertoires in COVID-19. Germline CDR1 and CDR2: MNHEY and SVGEGT. There are 15 residues in the CDR3. With 6 bases removed from V and 3 bases from J, the gap between germline ends came to 15 bases. The data were produced by immunoSEQ multiplex PCR, yet TCRdb's version contains in-frame clones alone and is incomplete. This sample has 35,000 to 50,000 clones, with about 88% found just once. The specimen sequenced was peripheral blood. This clonotype originated in an older woman in a cohort sampled during active COVID-19. The chain has TRBV6-2 or TRBV6-3 and TRBJ1-5; D is possibly TRBD1 (6 bases). CDR3 loop: CASSHQWTVNQPQHF. Written as DNA, the CDR3 is TGTGCCAGCAGCCACCAGTGGACAGTCAATCAGCCCCAGCATTTT.